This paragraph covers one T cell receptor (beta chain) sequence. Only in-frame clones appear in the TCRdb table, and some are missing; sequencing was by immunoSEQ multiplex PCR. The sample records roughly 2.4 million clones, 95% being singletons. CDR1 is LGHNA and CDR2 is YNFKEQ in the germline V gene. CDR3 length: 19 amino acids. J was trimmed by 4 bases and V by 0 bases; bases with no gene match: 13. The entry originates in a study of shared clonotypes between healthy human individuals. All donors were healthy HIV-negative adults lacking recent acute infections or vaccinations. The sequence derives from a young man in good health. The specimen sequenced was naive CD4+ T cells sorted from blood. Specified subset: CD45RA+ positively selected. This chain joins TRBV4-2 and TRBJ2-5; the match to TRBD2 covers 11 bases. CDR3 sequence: CASSQDGASGGPHPETQYF. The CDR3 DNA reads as TGTGCCAGCAGCCAAGATGGAGCTAGCGGGGGGCCCCACCCAGAGACCCAGTACTTC.